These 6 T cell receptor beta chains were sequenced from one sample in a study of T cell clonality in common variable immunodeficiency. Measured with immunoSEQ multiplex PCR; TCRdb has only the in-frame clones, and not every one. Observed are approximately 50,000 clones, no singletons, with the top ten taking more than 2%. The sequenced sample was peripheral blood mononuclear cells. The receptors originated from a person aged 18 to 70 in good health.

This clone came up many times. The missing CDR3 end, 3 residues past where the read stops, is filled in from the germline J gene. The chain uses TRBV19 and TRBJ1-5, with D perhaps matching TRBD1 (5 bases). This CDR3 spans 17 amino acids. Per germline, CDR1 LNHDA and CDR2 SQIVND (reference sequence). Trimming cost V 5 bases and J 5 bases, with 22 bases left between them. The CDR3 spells CASSPPGLLNDDQPQHF. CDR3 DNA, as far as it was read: TGTGCCAGTAGTCCGCCAGGGCTCCTTAACGATGATCAGCCC.

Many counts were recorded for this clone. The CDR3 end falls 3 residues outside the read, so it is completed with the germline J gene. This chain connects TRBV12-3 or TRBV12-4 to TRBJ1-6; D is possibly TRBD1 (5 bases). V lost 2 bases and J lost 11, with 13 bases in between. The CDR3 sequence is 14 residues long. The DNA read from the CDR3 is TGTGCCAGCAGTTTAAGTTCAGGGCGGCCACCC. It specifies CASSLSSGRPP. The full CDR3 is CASSLSSGRPPLHF.

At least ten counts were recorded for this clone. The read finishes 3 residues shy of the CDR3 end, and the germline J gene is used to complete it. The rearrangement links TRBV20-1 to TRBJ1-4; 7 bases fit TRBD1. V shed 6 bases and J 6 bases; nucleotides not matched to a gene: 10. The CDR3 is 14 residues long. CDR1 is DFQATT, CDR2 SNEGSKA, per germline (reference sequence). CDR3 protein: CSARGQTRDEKLFF. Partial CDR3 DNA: TGCAGTGCCCGGGGACAGACGAGAGATGAAAAA.

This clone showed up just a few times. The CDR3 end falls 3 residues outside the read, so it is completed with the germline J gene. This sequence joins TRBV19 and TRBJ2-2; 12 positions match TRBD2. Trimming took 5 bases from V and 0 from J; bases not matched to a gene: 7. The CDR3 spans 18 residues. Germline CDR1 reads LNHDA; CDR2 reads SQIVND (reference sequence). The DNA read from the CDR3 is TGTGCCAGTAGTTCTGGACTAGCGGGGCTCCCGAACACCGGGGAG. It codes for CASSSGLAGLPNTGE. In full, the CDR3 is CASSSGLAGLPNTGELFF.

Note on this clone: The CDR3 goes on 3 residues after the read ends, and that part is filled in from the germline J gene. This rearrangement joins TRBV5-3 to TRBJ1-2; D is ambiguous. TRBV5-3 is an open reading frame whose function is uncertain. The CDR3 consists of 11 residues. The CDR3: CARSLKQGYTF. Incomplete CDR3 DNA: TGTGCCAGAAGCTTGAAACAGGGC.

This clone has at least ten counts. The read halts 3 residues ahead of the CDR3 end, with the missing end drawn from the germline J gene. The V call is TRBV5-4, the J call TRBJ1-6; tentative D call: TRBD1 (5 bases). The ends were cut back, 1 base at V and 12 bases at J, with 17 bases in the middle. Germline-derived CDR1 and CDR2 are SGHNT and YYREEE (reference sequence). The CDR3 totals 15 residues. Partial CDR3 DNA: TGTGCCAGCAGCTTGACTGGAGCCTTCGGGGGACCC. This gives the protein CASSLTGAFGGP. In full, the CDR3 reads CASSLTGAFGGPLHF. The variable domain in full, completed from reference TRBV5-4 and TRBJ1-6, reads ETGVTQSPTHLIKTRGQQVTLRCSSQSGHNTVSWYQQALGQGPQFIFQYYREEENGRGNFPPRFSGLQFPNYSSELNVNALELDDSALYLCASSLTGAFGGPLHFGNGTRLTVT.